A selection of T cell receptor beta chains follows, all from one sample in a study of early T cells in non-severe SARS-CoV-2 infection. From the 5' RACE reads, TCRdb called clonotypes with MiXCR, one entry per CDR3 protein. This sample has about 42,000 distinct CDR3 sequences; approximately 6.9% occur once, and the top ten carry approximately 4.5%. The sequenced sample was whole blood. The origin of the receptors is an adult who was a healthcare worker with PCR-confirmed SARS-CoV-2 infection or an uninfected control (not recorded which). CDR3s include the opening cysteine and the closing phenylalanine or tryptophan. The D gene is left open where the match is weak. Size values are once, few and many counts, or a class for expanded clones, and some rows have none.

J gene,D gene,V gene,clone size,CDR3 DNA,CDR3 protein
TRBJ2-2,-,TRBV6-1,-,TGTGCCAGCAGTGATGGCAGATCGAACACCGGGGAGCTGTTTTTT,CASSDGRSNTGELFF
TRBJ2-7,-,TRBV7-6,many,TGTGCCAGCAGCTTAGACGGGAACTCCTACGAGCAGTACTTC,CASSLDGNSYEQYF
TRBJ2-3,-,TRBV11-2,few,TGTGCCAGCAGCGCCAGACAGGCCCGGAGCACAGATACGCAGTATTTT,CASSARQARSTDTQYF
TRBJ1-2,-,TRBV25-1,many,TGTGCCAGCAGTGAATATCAGGACTGGTATGGCTACACCTTC,CASSEYQDWYGYTF
TRBJ1-2,TRBD1,TRBV5-1,few,TGCGCCAGCAGCAGCGGGACAGTTCATTATGGCTACACCTTC,CASSSGTVHYGYTF
TRBJ2-1,-,TRBV7-3,-,TGTGCCAGCAGCTTAATGGGGGGTGAGCAGTTCTTC,CASSLMGGEQFF
TRBJ2-6,-,TRBV7-3,many,TGTGCCAGCAGCTTAGACTGGCCTGGGGCCAACGTCCTGACTTTC,CASSLDWPGANVLTF
TRBJ1-1,-,TRBV12-5,-,TGTGCTAGTGGTTTGGGACAGAGACAAAACACTGAAGCTTTCTTT,CASGLGQRQNTEAFF
TRBJ2-7,-,TRBV20-1,few,TGCAGTGCTACCCAGAACTCCTACGAGCAGTACTTC,CSATQNSYEQYF
TRBJ2-3,-,TRBV2,few,TGTGCCAGCACCCCTACGGCGGTTACCACAGATACGCAGTATTTT,CASTPTAVTTDTQYF
TRBJ2-2,-,TRBV18,-,TGTGCCAGCTCACCAATCTCCAGGACCAAAAACACCGGGGAGCTGTTTTTT,CASSPISRTKNTGELFF
TRBJ2-1,-,TRBV11-2,many,TGTGCCAGCAGCTTACAAACCTCCTACAATGAGCAGTTCTTC,CASSLQTSYNEQFF
TRBJ2-2,-,TRBV6-2/TRBV6-3,many,TGTGCCAGCAGTCATCATTTTGGGCCGGGAGACACCGGGGAGCTGTTTTTT,CASSHHFGPGDTGELFF
TRBJ1-4,TRBD1,TRBV25-1,few,TGTGCCAGCAGTGAGGGACAGCCTAATGAAAAACTGTTTTTT,CASSEGQPNEKLFF
TRBJ2-3,-,TRBV14,many,TGCGCCAGCAGCCAAGCAGCAGATACGCAGTATTTT,CASSQAADTQYF
TRBJ1-6,-,TRBV9,few,TGTGCCAGCAGCGTAGGATTGGGTGTGGGGAGTTGGGATAATTCACCCCTCCACTTT,CASSVGLGVGSWDNSPLHF
TRBJ1-1,TRBD1,TRBV7-8,few,TGTGCCAGCAGCCCACACAGGGGGCAGCGAACTGAAGCTTTCTTT,CASSPHRGQRTEAFF
TRBJ2-1,-,TRBV7-2,-,TGTGCCAGCAGCTCTTGGGGGGATGAGCAGTTCTTC,CASSSWGDEQFF
TRBJ2-2,-,TRBV7-3,many,TGTGCCAGCAGCTCCGGACCGTCACCCGGGGAGCTGTTTTTT,CASSSGPSPGELFF
TRBJ2-1,TRBD2,TRBV4-1,many,TGCGCCAGCAGCCCTAGCGGGGGATTCTACAATGAGCAGTTCTTC,CASSPSGGFYNEQFF
TRBJ2-1,-,TRBV5-4,-,TGTGCCAGCAGCTTGACAGCGGGTGAGCAGTTCTTC,CASSLTAGEQFF
TRBJ2-6,-,TRBV5-1,many,TGCGCCAGCAGCACATCTGGGGCCAACGTCCTGACTTTC,CASSTSGANVLTF